These 30 T cell receptor beta chains were all obtained from the same sample, sequenced in a study of regulatory T cells in long-lasting Graves disease. The time point denotes: newly diagnosed GD, antithyroid drugs for less than 3 months. From RNA extracted from PBMCs, the TCR library was made. Library construction for TCR beta used iRepertoire HTBI primers and Arm-PCR of CDR3 regions. TCRdb used MiXCR to reprocess the multiplex PCR reads, holding one entry per CDR3 protein. The table has 530,000 or so distinct CDR3 sequences, roughly a sixth seen once. The same specimen was also included in a second study, on T cells in Graves' hyperthyroidism and ophthalmopathy.

The input for sequencing was peripheral blood mononuclear cells (PBMCs), taken at new diagnosis, from a patient treated with antithyroid drugs. All receptors come from a man in his late teens or twenties with Graves disease.

This clonotype was counted ten times or more. The chain links TRBV6-5 to TRBJ2-2; a possible D gene is TRBD1 (8 bases). Germline CDR1 is MNHEY and CDR2 is SVGAGI. The CDR3 loop spans 17 amino acids. The V and J ends lost 0 bases and 6 bases respectively, with 17 bases between them. In nucleotides, the CDR3 is TGTGCCAGCAGTTACTCCGGGCGACAGGGGAGGGCCGGGGAGCTGTTTTTT. It encodes CASSYSGRQGRAGELFF.

The rearrangement joins TRBV10-3 to TRBJ2-1; 13 bases are a match to TRBD2. CDR3 size: 15 residues. Germline assignment: CDR1 ENHRY and CDR2 SYGVKD. After removal of 2 bases from V and 12 bases from J, the junction contained 7 bases not matched to a gene. For the CDR3, the DNA is TGTGCCATCAGTGAGGGGACTAGCGGGAACGAGCCGCAGTTCTTC. This gives the protein CAISEGTSGNEPQFF.

This clonotype was counted many times. In DNA, the CDR3 is TGTGCCATCGCGACAGGAGGGAATGAGCAGTTCTTC. This encodes CAIATGGNEQFF. The rearrangement links TRBV10-3 to TRBJ2-1; D possibly matches TRBD1 or TRBD2 (6 bases each). V gave up 8 bases and J gave up 7 bases, with 12 bases separating them. The germline gives CDR1 ENHRY, CDR2 SYGVKD. There are 12 residues in the CDR3.

This clonotype was found many times. The junction and the germline gene differ at one end; a read error may be behind it. The chain recombines TRBV5-1 with TRBJ2-1; D gene uncertain. Per the germline V gene, CDR1 is SGHRS and CDR2 is YFSETQ. This CDR3 has 15 amino acids. CDR3 residues: CASSLGASSYNEQFF. For the CDR3, the DNA is TGTGCCAGCAGCTTAGGTGCGAGCTCCTACAATGAGCAGTTCTTC.

Here the CDR3 DNA reads TGTGCCAGCTCACCACGCGCTGCTAGCACAGATACGCAGTATTTT. It is translated as CASSPRAASTDTQYF. The chain recombines TRBV18 with TRBJ2-3; no definite D call. The V end lost 1 base, the J end lost 0 bases, and 8 bases lay between the germline ends. The V gene's germline CDR1 is KGHSH and CDR2 LQKENI. The CDR3 length is 15 residues.

The table lists this clonotype with many counts. V is TRBV7-2 and J is TRBJ2-1; D not certain. Per germline, CDR1 SGHTA and CDR2 FQGNSA. CDR3 size: 13 residues. With 2 bases removed from V and 4 bases from J, the gap between germline ends came to 6 bases. The CDR3 sequence: CASSLYGYNEQFF. CDR3 sequence (DNA): TGTGCCAGCAGCTTATACGGTTACAATGAGCAGTTCTTC.

Only a few counts were recorded for this clonotype. The rearrangement uses TRBV20-1 and TRBJ2-3; TRBD2 agrees at 10 bases. The CDR3 spans 14 residues. The germline V gene encodes CDR1 DFQATT and CDR2 SNEGSKA (reference sequence). The CDR3 spells CSSNLAGVLDTQYF. As DNA, the CDR3 is TGCAGCTCGAACCTAGCGGGAGTTTTAGATACGCAGTATTTT.

The V gene is TRBV4-1, the J gene TRBJ2-7; D is possibly TRBD2 (6 bases). Looked up from germline, CDR1 is MGHRA and CDR2 is YSYEKL. The V and J ends lost 2 bases and 5 bases respectively, with 13 bases between them. This CDR3 is built from 14 residues. The CDR3 coding sequence is TGCGCCAGCAGCCAACCGGGACTGCGCGACGAGCAGTACTTC. Protein sequence: CASSQPGLRDEQYF.

Concerning this clonotype: This may stem from a read error, because a much larger clone lies one nucleotide away. V and J are TRBV2 and TRBJ2-2; tentatively, D is TRBD1 or TRBD2 (6 bases each). Trimming took off 2 bases at V and 6 bases at J, with 16 bases between the two ends. The length of the CDR3 is 16 residues. CDR1 and CDR2 (germline): SNHLY, FYNNEI. The CDR3 coding sequence is TGTGCCAGCAGTGAATGGGGGGCTGAGGGGGCCGGGGAGCTGTTTTTT. This translates into CASSEWGAEGAGELFF.

This clonotype was seen at least ten times. The rearrangement uses TRBV7-2 and TRBJ2-7; TRBD1 is a possible D gene (5 bases). Germline values: CDR1 SGHTA, CDR2 FQGNSA. V shed 3 bases and J shed 0 bases, with 15 bases lying between them. The CDR3 covers 16 residues. CDR3 loop: CASSLGIPGYSYEQYF. CDR3 DNA: TGTGCCAGCAGCTTGGGGATCCCAGGGTACTCCTACGAGCAGTACTTC.

This clonotype was detected many times. The gene calls are TRBV30 and TRBJ1-1; maybe TRBD1 (6 bases). The germline V and J ends were trimmed by 4 bases and 2 bases, with 17 bases remaining between them. CDR3 length: 15 residues. CDR1 is GTSNPN, CDR2 SVGIG, per germline (reference sequence). Here the CDR3 DNA reads TGTGCCTGGAATATGGGGACACGGGGAAACACTGAAGCTTTCTTT. It specifies CAWNMGTRGNTEAFF.

The sample holds a few counts of this clonotype. V and J are TRBV2 and TRBJ2-5, with D perhaps matching TRBD1 (7 bases). CDR3 size: 14 residues. Trimming took off 10 bases at V and 0 bases at J, with 15 bases between the two ends. Germline CDR1 is SNHLY and CDR2 is FYNNEI. Here the CDR3 reads CAIISRGDQETQYF. CDR3 coding DNA: TGTGCCATTATAAGCAGGGGGGACCAAGAGACCCAGTACTTC.

V gene TRBV20-1 combines with J gene TRBJ2-1, with D hard to call. CDR1 and CDR2 from the germline V gene are DFQATT and SNEGSKA (reference sequence). Between the trimmed V and J ends, which lost 6 bases and 0 bases, there was a span of 9 bases. The CDR3 extends over 13 amino acids. The CDR3: CSATATSYNEQFF. In nucleotides, the CDR3 is TGCAGTGCCACAGCAACCTCCTACAATGAGCAGTTCTTC.

This clonotype was seen ten or more times. The chain links TRBV7-9 to TRBJ2-1; D is undetermined. CDR3 length: 12 residues. The V gene lost 0 bases and the J gene lost 10 bases, with 7 bases spanning the gap. Germline lookup yields CDR1 SEHNR and CDR2 FQNEAQ (reference sequence). The CDR3 nucleotides are TGTGCCAGCAGCTTAGCGAAAACCGAGCAGTTCTTC. Translation: CASSLAKTEQFF.

This clonotype was seen many times. The chain uses TRBV7-8 and TRBJ2-1, with 7 bases matching TRBD2. Germline values: CDR1 SGHVS, CDR2 FQNEAQ. This CDR3 region has 15 residues. Trimming removed 10 bases from V and 6 bases from J; junction bases left unmatched: 15. The CDR3 nucleotides are TGTGCCACCCATCCTAGCCGGGACTACACCAATGAGCAGTTCTTC. Translated, it gives CATHPSRDYTNEQFF.

The rearrangement uses TRBV5-1 and TRBJ2-1; the D gene is possibly TRBD2 (6 bases). This CDR3 contains 15 residues. Trimming left V 5 bases short and J 2 bases short, with 14 bases between. Germline V gene lookup returns CDR1 SGHRS and CDR2 YFSETQ. The CDR3 bases are TGCGCCAGCAGGACGGAGGGCAGACCCTACAATGAGCAGTTCTTC. Protein: CASRTEGRPYNEQFF.

This clonotype was detected many times. J is TRBJ2-7 and V is TRBV11-2; weak D call: TRBD1 (6 bases). CDR3 length equals 14 residues. Trimming cost V 2 bases and J 3 bases, with 11 bases left between them. The V gene's germline CDR1 is SGHAT and CDR2 FQNNGV. CDR3 nucleotides: TGTGCCAGCAGCTTACGGACAGATTTCTACGAGCAGTACTTC. This codes for CASSLRTDFYEQYF.

The chain employs TRBV20-1 and TRBJ2-3, with 12 bases fitting TRBD2. The CDR3 has 16 amino acids. The V and J ends lost 6 bases and 7 bases, in that order; junction bases with no gene match: 14. CDR1 DFQATT and CDR2 SNEGSKA come from the germline V gene (reference sequence). Here the CDR3 DNA reads TGCAGTGCCGACACGAGACTAGCGGGAGAGGTGTATACGCAGTATTTT. It is translated as CSADTRLAGEVYTQYF.

V and J are TRBV19 and TRBJ2-7; 8 bases fit TRBD1. Germline V gives CDR1 LNHDA, CDR2 SQIVND (reference sequence). The CDR3 has 14 amino acids. The V gene end was trimmed by 5 bases and the J gene end by 5 bases; junction bases not matched to a gene: 8. This chain's CDR3 is CASSSRTGKHEQYF. In DNA form, the CDR3 reads TGTGCCAGTAGTTCCCGGACAGGGAAACACGAGCAGTACTTC.

Many counts were recorded for this clonotype. The V call is TRBV6-1, the J call TRBJ2-3; possible D gene TRBD1, 6 bases. Trimming removed 6 bases at V and 3 bases at J, with 16 bases between. The CDR3 totals 15 residues. The germline V gene encodes CDR1 MNHNS and CDR2 SASEGT. CDR3 loop: CASRPGTSLTDTQYF. The CDR3 nucleotides read TGTGCCAGCAGACCTGGGACATCATTAACAGATACGCAGTATTTT.

The gene calls are TRBV20-1 and TRBJ2-1; 11 positions match TRBD2. The V gene end was trimmed by 3 bases and the J gene end by 4 bases; junction bases not matched to a gene: 14. Germline V gene data show CDR1 as DFQATT and CDR2 as SNEGSKA (reference sequence). The CDR3 length is 18 residues. The CDR3 DNA reads as TGCAGTGCTAGTCCGGGACTAGCGGAGGTCCTGGGGTACAATGAGCAGTTCTTC. Encoded protein: CSASPGLAEVLGYNEQFF.

On this clonotype: A much larger clone lies a single base off, so this may be a read error. The chain has TRBV6-1 and TRBJ2-3; D possibly matches TRBD1 or TRBD2 (5 bases each). The CDR3 loop spans 17 amino acids. CDR1 is MNHNS and CDR2 is SASEGT in the germline V gene. V lost 0 bases and J 4 bases, leaving 17 bases between the germline ends. The CDR3 spells CASSEALVGEGSDTQYF. The CDR3 DNA is TGTGCCAGCAGTGAAGCGCTCGTGGGAGAGGGGTCAGATACGCAGTATTTT.

This clonotype was seen repeatedly, ten times or more. The rearrangement links TRBV20-1 to TRBJ2-7; 7 bases agree with TRBD2. Germline assignment: CDR1 DFQATT and CDR2 SNEGSKA (reference sequence). This CDR3 is 14 amino acids long. Trimming took 5 bases from V and 0 from J; bases not matched to a gene: 7. CDR3 sequence (DNA): TGCAGTGCTCATACTAGCGAGAGCTCCTACGAGCAGTACTTC. It specifies CSAHTSESSYEQYF.

This clonotype was detected ten times or more. At one end the junction does not follow the germline gene, possibly because of a read error. The V and J genes are TRBV12-3 or TRBV12-4 and TRBJ2-7; D may be TRBD1 (6 bases). The CDR3 totals 15 residues. Written as DNA, the CDR3 is TGTGCCAGCAGCTTAGACAGGCTTTCGTCCTACGAGCAGTACTTC. Its protein product is CASSLDRLSSYEQYF.

This rearrangement joins TRBV7-2 to TRBJ1-6; D is possibly TRBD1 (5 bases). In germline, CDR1 is SGHTA, CDR2 FQGNSA. The CDR3 extends over 15 amino acids. The V end was cut by 5 bases, the J end by 9 bases, with 17 bases between. CDR3 amino acids: CASSIRDGAFSPLHF. The CDR3 DNA reads TGTGCCAGCAGCATCCGGGACGGAGCCTTTTCACCCCTCCACTTT.

The gene calls are TRBV6-2 or TRBV6-3 and TRBJ1-3; unclear D gene. This CDR3 region has 16 residues. The V gene's germline CDR1 is MNHEY and CDR2 SVGEGT. The V and J ends lost 0 bases and 0 bases respectively, with 9 bases between them. Here the CDR3 DNA reads TGTGCCAGCAGTTACTCTGGGCAGTCCTCTGGAAACACCATATATTTT. Protein sequence: CASSYSGQSSGNTIYF.

This clonotype was found a few times. The germline gene is not matched at one end of the junction; a read error may be the cause. The chain recombines TRBV11-1 with TRBJ1-1; D is ambiguous. This CDR3 is 14 amino acids long. Germline V gene sequence: CDR1 SGHAT, CDR2 FQDESV (reference sequence). The CDR3 sequence is CASSLAGLVTEAFF. CDR3 nucleotide sequence: TGCGCCAGCAGCTTGGCGGGGTTGGTCACTGAAGCTTTCTTT.

This clonotype appeared many times. The CDR3 nucleotides read TGTGCCAGCAGTCCGCAGGGACTAGCCTACGAGCAGTACTTC. It codes for CASSPQGLAYEQYF. V gene TRBV27 combines with J gene TRBJ2-7; 8 positions agree with TRBD2. This CDR3 comprises 14 residues. With 5 bases clipped from V and 2 bases from J, the junction kept 5 bases outside the gene matches. From germline, CDR1 is MNHEY and CDR2 SMNVEV (reference sequence).

This clonotype was counted ten times or more. This chain joins TRBV6-2 or TRBV6-3 and TRBJ2-5, with D uncertain. This CDR3 comprises 14 residues. Germline V gives CDR1 MNHEY, CDR2 SVGEGT. Trimming removed 2 bases at V and 1 base at J, with 8 bases between. The chain's CDR3 is CASSYAASQETQYF. CDR3 DNA: TGTGCCAGCAGTTACGCGGCTAGCCAAGAGACCCAGTACTTC.

The CDR3 spells CASSPRGRTEAFF. CDR3 coding DNA: TGTGCCAGTAGTCCCAGGGGGCGTACGGAAGCTTTCTTT. The chain has TRBV19 and TRBJ1-1; TRBD1 matches at 8 bases. The CDR3 extends over 13 amino acids. The germline gives CDR1 LNHDA, CDR2 SQIVND (reference sequence). The junction had 7 bases not matched to a gene; V was cut back by 5 bases and J by 8 bases.